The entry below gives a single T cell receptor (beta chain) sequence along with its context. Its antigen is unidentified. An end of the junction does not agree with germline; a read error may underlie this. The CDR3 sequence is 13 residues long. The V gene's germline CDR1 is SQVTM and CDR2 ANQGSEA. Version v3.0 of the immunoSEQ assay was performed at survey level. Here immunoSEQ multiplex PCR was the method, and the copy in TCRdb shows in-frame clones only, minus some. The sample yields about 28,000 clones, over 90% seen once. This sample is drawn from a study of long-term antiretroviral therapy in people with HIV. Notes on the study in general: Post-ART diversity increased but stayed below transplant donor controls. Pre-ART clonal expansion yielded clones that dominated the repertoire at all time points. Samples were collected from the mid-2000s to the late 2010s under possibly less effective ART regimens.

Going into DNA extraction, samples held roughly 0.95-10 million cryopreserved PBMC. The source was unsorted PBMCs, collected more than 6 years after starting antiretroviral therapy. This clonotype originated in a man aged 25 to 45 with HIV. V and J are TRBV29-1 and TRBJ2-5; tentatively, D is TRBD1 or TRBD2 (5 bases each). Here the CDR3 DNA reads TGCAGCGTCGAAGGGGACGATTCGGAGACCCAGTACTTC. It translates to CSVEGDDSETQYF. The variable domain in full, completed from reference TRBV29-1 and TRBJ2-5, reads SAVISQKPSRDICQRGTSLTIQCQVDSQVTMMFWYRQQPGQSLTLIATANQGSEATYESGFVIDKFPISRPNLTFSTLTVSNMSPEDSSIYLCSVEGDDSETQYFGPGTRLLVL.